The clone carrying this TCR beta chain was found a few times. Its antigen remains unidentified. The CDR3 loop spans 15 amino acids. CDR1 MDHEN and CDR2 SYDVKM come from the germline V gene. Trimming removed 5 bases at V and 1 base at J, with 12 bases between. Investigators took around 11 milliliters of peripheral blood from every donor. Primers used in a second PCR of about 6 to 11 cycles were a sample-barcoded 5' primer and a J-beta primer mix. TCRdb processed the 5' RACE reads anew with MiXCR; each CDR3 protein has one entry. The sample yields about a million distinct CDR3 sequences, approximately 38% seen once. This entry comes from a study of blood T cells in healthy people across ages. Study details: In model experiments, template switching was able to capture about one barcoded beta molecule for every two T cells that were present.

Study-wide results and limits: Diversity estimated from one million T cells was considered an underestimate. Compared with aged donors, long-lived donors showed fewer expanded clones, suggesting selection.

The material sequenced was blood. The chain combines TRBV28 with TRBJ1-5, with D perhaps TRBD1 (5 bases). The TCR originated in a man aged 18-30 years in good health. The CDR3 DNA sequence: TGTGCCAGCAGTCCCCCGGGGGGGAGCAATCAGCCCCAGCATTTT. This codes for CASSPPGGSNQPQHF. Combining the CDR3 with reference TRBV28 and TRBJ1-5 gives the whole variable domain DVKVTQSSRYLVKRTGEKVFLECVQDMDHENMFWYRQDPGLGLRLIYFSYDVKMKEKGDIPEGYSVSREKKERFSLILESASTNQTSMYLCASSPPGGSNQPQHFGDGTRLSIL.